These 11 T cell receptor beta chains came from one sample sequenced in a study of cytomegalovirus exposure and HLA in healthy donors. The PCR used 60 Vbeta and 13 Jbeta primers. Generated by immunoSEQ multiplex PCR, the TCRdb table keeps only in-frame clones and is missing some. Of approximately 200,000 clones detected, 75% to 85% appear once; the ten largest clones hold 2.1%. Material for sequencing was PBMCs. These receptors came from a woman younger than 35 in good health and CMV-seropositive.

The gene calls are TRBV11-2 and TRBJ1-1, with 9 bases lining up with TRBD1. V shed 0 bases and J 7 bases; nucleotides not matched to a gene: 12. This CDR3 spans 17 amino acids. Germline CDR1 is SGHAT and CDR2 is FQNNGV. The CDR3 region has the DNA TGTGCCAGCAGCTTAGACCCCTGGACAGGGGAGGGCATTGAAGCTTTCTTT. It codes for CASSLDPWTGEGIEAFF.

The chain uses TRBV7-8 and TRBJ2-7; 9 bases fit TRBD1. The CDR3 spans 14 residues. CDR1 is SGHVS, CDR2 FQNEAQ, per germline. Trimming removed 4 bases from V and 4 bases from J; junction bases left unmatched: 5. CDR3: CASSSRDRVYEQYV. The CDR3 region has the DNA TGTGCCAGCAGCTCCCGGGACAGGGTTTACGAGCAGTACGTC.

The V gene is TRBV6-5, the J gene TRBJ1-4, with D hard to call. V was clipped by 2 bases and J by 8 bases, with 9 bases between them. The CDR3 runs to 13 residues. Per the germline V gene, CDR1 is MNHEY and CDR2 is SVGAGI. CDR3 residues: CASSYVTGEKLFF. CDR3 bases: TGTGCCAGCAGTTACGTAACGGGAGAAAAACTGTTTTTT.

The V gene is TRBV6-9, the J gene TRBJ2-1, with D unresolved. The ends were cut back, 2 bases at V and 6 bases at J, with 14 bases in the middle. Germline V gene sequence: CDR1 MNHGY, CDR2 SVAAGI. This CDR3 comprises 15 residues. CDR3 in amino acids: CASSYRGLGPNEQFF. The CDR3 region has the DNA TGTGCCAGCAGTTATCGTGGGCTTGGGCCCAATGAGCAGTTCTTC.

The V call is TRBV5-6, the J call TRBJ1-1, with a tentative D call TRBD1 (5 bases). The CDR3 totals 13 residues. Germline-derived CDR1 and CDR2 are SGHDT and YYEEEE. The V and J ends lost 0 bases and 6 bases respectively, with 9 bases between them. The CDR3 DNA follows: TGTGCCAGCAGCTTGGAAAGGGGCCCTGAAGCTTTCTTT. Translated, it gives CASSLERGPEAFF.

V is TRBV19 and J is TRBJ2-3, with TRBD2 as a possible D gene (7 bases). This CDR3 is built from 18 residues. V was pared by 7 bases and J by 0 bases, with 23 bases between. CDR1 is LNHDA, CDR2 SQIVND, per germline (reference sequence). The chain's CDR3 is CASTPPRAGAFSTDTQYF. The CDR3 nucleotides are TGTGCCAGTACCCCACCCCGGGCGGGGGCCTTTAGCACAGATACGCAGTATTTT. Combining the CDR3 with reference TRBV19 and TRBJ2-3 gives the whole variable domain DGGITQSPKYLFRKEGQNVTLSCEQNLNHDAMYWYRQDPGQGLRLIYYSQIVNDFQKGDIAEGYSVSREKKESFPLTVTSAQKNPTAFYLCASTPPRAGAFSTDTQYFGPGTRLTVL.

This clone was counted between two and nine times. J is TRBJ2-6 and V is TRBV6-1; D might be TRBD2 (5 bases). With 10 bases removed from V and 0 bases from J, the gap between germline ends came to 7 bases. This CDR3 is built from 13 residues. Germline V lookup: CDR1 MNHNS, CDR2 SASEGT. The CDR3 is CATRDSGANVLTF. DNA of the CDR3: TGTGCCACCCGGGACTCTGGGGCCAACGTCCTGACTTTC.

Details on this clone: Other nucleotide sequences in the sample specify the same CDR3. The V call is TRBV9, the J call TRBJ1-6; tentative D call: TRBD1 (5 bases). The germline V and J ends were trimmed by 2 bases and 6 bases, with 9 bases remaining between them. There are 14 residues in the CDR3. Germline V gives CDR1 SGDLS, CDR2 YYNGEE. DNA of the CDR3: TGTGCCAGCAGCGTGGGGGGGGGTAATTCACCCCTCCACTTT. Encoded protein: CASSVGGGNSPLHF.

The rearrangement joins TRBV21-1 to TRBJ2-6; the D call TRBD2 from the table was never checked on the DNA. TRBV21-1 is a known pseudogene. This CDR3 has 16 residues. This chain's CDR3 is CASTQSPFTGANVLTF. CDR3 in DNA: TGTGCCAGCACCCAAAGCCCGTTTACTGGGGCCAACGTCCTGACTTTC.

This clone appeared a few times. The sample carries other DNA sequences with the same CDR3. The chain is built from TRBV4-3 and TRBJ1-6; 9 bases line up with TRBD1. Per the germline V gene, CDR1 is LGHNA and CDR2 is YSLEER. J lost 9 bases, V lost 0 bases, and 6 bases had no gene match. The CDR3 consists of 16 residues. Here the CDR3 reads CASSQDAGQGGSPLHF. DNA for the CDR3: TGCGCCAGCAGCCAAGATGCGGGACAGGGAGGTTCACCCCTCCACTTT.

The genes are TRBV11-2 and TRBJ2-7; 8 nucleotides line up with TRBD1. CDR3 length equals 17 residues. Germline CDR1 reads SGHAT; CDR2 reads FQNNGV. V shed 0 bases and J 3 bases; nucleotides not matched to a gene: 10. The CDR3 loop reads CASSLDSLSTGVYEQYF. The CDR3 DNA follows: TGTGCCAGCAGCTTAGATTCCCTCTCGACAGGGGTCTACGAGCAGTACTTC.